This TCR beta chain came from a study of blood T cell repertoires in COVID-19. The overall study: Donors in the United States, Italy and Spain gave samples during acute or convalescent COVID-19. T cells, B-cell-depleted T cells, or PBMCs provided the cDNA or gDNA that served as material.

V lost 3 bases, J lost 3 bases, and 2 bases stayed unmatched. This CDR3 is 15 amino acids long. Looked up from germline, CDR1 is LNHNV and CDR2 is YYDKDF (reference sequence). The authors' processing: Estimated nucleated cell counts came from reference gene primer amplification. Using immunoSEQ multiplex PCR, the repertoire was profiled, and TCRdb retains in-frame clones only, with some absent. The DNA was the basis for D and trimming; V, J and clone size are from that table. In the table there are approximately 230,000 clones, around nine tenths of which are singletons. This sequence originates from a man of 80 years or more with acute or convalescent COVID-19. The sample comprised peripheral blood. The chain combines TRBV15 with TRBJ1-2, with 12 bases fitting TRBD1. The CDR3 DNA reads as TGTGCCACCAGCAGCCGGGACAGGGGGCACTATGGCTACACCTTC. Its translation: CATSSRDRGHYGYTF.